One sample yielded the 24 T cell receptor beta chains listed below, sequenced in a study of cytomegalovirus exposure and HLA in healthy donors. Researchers ran the PCR with 60 Vbeta and 13 Jbeta primers. Only in-frame clones appear in the TCRdb table, and some are missing; sequencing was by immunoSEQ multiplex PCR. The repertoire holds some 160,000 clones, with about 80% as singletons. The specimen was PBMCs. The receptors stem from a woman aged 30 to 39 in good health and CMV-seronegative.

V and J are TRBV30 and TRBJ2-1, with D hard to call. Trimming cost V 5 bases and J 6 bases, with 8 bases left between them. The CDR3 contains 11 residues. Per germline, CDR1 GTSNPN and CDR2 SVGIG (reference sequence). The CDR3 reads CAWAPLNEQFF. In DNA, the CDR3 is TGTGCCTGGGCGCCCCTCAATGAGCAGTTCTTC.

A single count supports this clone. V usage is TRBV9 and J usage is TRBJ1-1; a weak D match, TRBD1 (5 bases). Looked up from germline, CDR1 is SGDLS and CDR2 is YYNGEE. Trimming shortened V by 0 bases and J by 6 bases, and 12 bases separated the two germline ends. The CDR3 is 14 amino acids. CDR3 DNA: TGTGCCAGCAGCGTAGCTGAAAGGGGCCCTGAAGCTTTCTTT. Protein sequence: CASSVAERGPEAFF.

V usage is TRBV6-1 and J usage is TRBJ2-6, with 9 nucleotides matching TRBD1. Germline values: CDR1 MNHNS, CDR2 SASEGT. CDR3 length: 17 residues. V lost 4 bases, J lost 0 bases, and 4 bases stayed unmatched. DNA of the CDR3: TGTGCCAGCAGTGGGGGACAGGGCCTCTCTGGGGCCAACGTCCTGACTTTC. Translated: CASSGGQGLSGANVLTF.

This clone appeared once. V usage is TRBV5-1 and J usage is TRBJ1-2; TRBD1 aligns across 7 bases. The CDR3 covers 13 residues. Trimming at V came to 5 bases and at J to 4 bases, leaving 5 bases not matched to a gene. Germline V gives CDR1 SGHRS, CDR2 YFSETQ. The CDR3: CASRPQGGYGYTF. CDR3 in DNA: TGCGCCAGCAGACCTCAGGGGGGCTATGGCTACACCTTC. The whole variable domain, remainder taken from reference TRBV5-1 and TRBJ1-2, is KAGVTQTPRYLIKTRGQQVTLSCSPISGHRSVSWYQQTPGQGLQFLFEYFSETQRNKGNFPGRFSGRQFSNSRSEMNVSTLELGDSALYLCASRPQGGYGYTFGSGTRLTVV.

The CDR3 region is CASSAGQGRSGNTIYF. The CDR3 coding sequence is TGTGCCAGCAGCGCGGGACAGGGTCGAAGTGGAAACACCATATATTTT. This sequence joins TRBV7-6 and TRBJ1-3; 9 nucleotides match TRBD1. Per the germline V gene, CDR1 is SGHVS and CDR2 is FNYEAQ. The CDR3 is 16 amino acids. J was trimmed by 3 bases and V by 5 bases; bases with no gene match: 8.

Only one count was recorded for this clone. V usage is TRBV9 and J usage is TRBJ2-1; 8 bases are shared with TRBD2. This CDR3 contains 17 residues. Trimming cost V 1 base and J 2 bases; bases outside gene matches: 8. In germline, CDR1 is SGDLS, CDR2 YYNGEE. CDR3 in DNA: TGTGCCAGCAGCGTAACGGCGGGGGGCCCTCCCTACAATGAGCAGTTCTTC. Amino acids: CASSVTAGGPPYNEQFF. The full variable domain, with the rest looked up from reference TRBV9 and TRBJ2-1, is DSGVTQTPKHLITATGQRVTLRCSPRSGDLSVYWYQQSLDQGLQFLIQYYNGEERAKGNILERFSAQQFPDLHSELNLSSLELGDSALYFCASSVTAGGPPYNEQFFGPGTRLTVL.

J is TRBJ2-7 and V is TRBV7-9; 8 bases match TRBD2. CDR3 length equals 15 residues. Germline trimming cut 2 bases from V and 0 bases from J; bases unmatched to any gene: 3. The V gene's germline CDR1 is SEHNR and CDR2 FQNEAQ (reference sequence). The CDR3 bases are TGTGCCAGCAGCTTAAGCGGGGGTAGCTCCTACGAGCAGTACTTC. Protein: CASSLSGGSSYEQYF. The full variable domain, rest sourced from reference TRBV7-9 and TRBJ2-7, is DTGVSQNPRHKITKRGQNVTFRCDPISEHNRLYWYRQTLGQGPEFLTYFQNEAQLEKSRLLSDRFSAERPKGSFSTLEIQRTEQGDSAMYLCASSLSGGSSYEQYFGPGTRLTVT.

The genes are TRBV29-1 and TRBJ1-2, with 8 positions matching TRBD1. This CDR3 is 13 amino acids long. CDR1 SQVTM and CDR2 ANQGSEA come from the germline V gene. The ends lost 3 bases at V and 2 bases at J; junction bases unmatched: 2. The CDR3 protein is CSVEDRENYGYTF. CDR3 in DNA: TGCAGCGTTGAGGACAGGGAAAACTATGGCTACACCTTC.

The chain employs TRBV5-1 and TRBJ2-3; 8 positions agree with TRBD2. The V gene's germline CDR1 is SGHRS and CDR2 YFSETQ. The CDR3 length is 16 residues. Losses at the gene ends were 4 bases for V and 0 bases for J; bases not matched to a gene: 7. CDR3 sequence: CASSRWTSSSTDTQYF. The CDR3 coding sequence is TGCGCCAGCAGCCGTTGGACTAGCTCCAGCACAGATACGCAGTATTTT.

This CDR3 reads CASRPTGGFYNEQFF. In DNA form, the CDR3 reads TGTGCCAGCAGACCGACAGGGGGCTTCTACAATGAGCAGTTCTTC. The genes are TRBV6-5 and TRBJ2-1; 10 bases line up with TRBD1. J gave up 3 bases and V 6 bases, and 5 bases lay outside the gene matches. Germline V gene sequence: CDR1 MNHEY, CDR2 SVGAGI. The CDR3 is 15 residues long.

A single count supports this clone. The chain recombines TRBV7-3 with TRBJ2-2; 8 nucleotides agree with TRBD1. V dropped 2 bases and J dropped 4; count of bases not matched to a gene: 6. The CDR3 runs to 16 residues. Germline values: CDR1 SGHTA, CDR2 FQGTGA. For the CDR3, the DNA is TGTGCCAGCAGCTTATCCGGGACAGGCCTCACCGGGGAGCTGTTTTTT. It specifies CASSLSGTGLTGELFF.

The V gene is TRBV5-6, the J gene TRBJ1-4; D is undetermined. The V end was cut by 4 bases, the J end by 8 bases, with 15 bases between. Germline-derived CDR1 and CDR2 are SGHDT and YYEEEE. The CDR3 runs to 14 residues. The CDR3 DNA is TGTGCCAGCAGCCATCGGCAGACTCCCGAAAAACTGTTTTTT. Translating gives CASSHRQTPEKLFF.

This chain joins TRBV2 and TRBJ2-2; TRBD1 agrees at 8 bases. Germline V gene sequence: CDR1 SNHLY, CDR2 FYNNEI. J gave up 4 bases and V 1 base, and 2 bases lay outside the gene matches. The CDR3 is made up of 15 amino acids. CDR3 protein: CASSEGTGITGELFF. CDR3 bases: TGTGCCAGCAGTGAAGGGACAGGGATCACCGGGGAGCTGTTTTTT. Based on the CDR3 plus reference TRBV2 and TRBJ2-2, the full variable domain is EPEVTQTPSHQVTQMGQEVILRCVPISNHLYFYWYRQILGQKVEFLVSFYNNEISEKSEIFDDQFSVERPDGSNFTLKIRSTKLEDSAMYFCASSEGTGITGELFFGEGSRLTVL.

The rearrangement joins TRBV10-3 to TRBJ1-2; tentative D call: TRBD1 (6 bases). V lost 7 bases and J 3 bases, leaving 15 bases between the germline ends. Germline V gene sequence: CDR1 ENHRY, CDR2 SYGVKD. The CDR3 extends over 14 amino acids. The CDR3 nucleotides read TGTGCCATCAACTCTCCACCAGGGGACTATGGCTACACCTTC. Translating it yields CAINSPPGDYGYTF.

V and J are TRBV7-6 and TRBJ1-2; TRBD1 matches 10 bases. Germline assignment: CDR1 SGHVS and CDR2 FNYEAQ. J lost 5 bases, V lost 2 bases, and 17 bases had no gene match. The CDR3 covers 19 residues. CDR3 sequence reads: CASSLPAGGTGEGEYGYTF. The CDR3 nucleotides are TGTGCCAGCAGCTTACCAGCCGGGGGGACAGGGGAAGGAGAGTATGGCTACACCTTC.

This clone was detected a few times. This chain uses TRBV2 with TRBJ1-2; D call uncertain. Germline V gene sequence: CDR1 SNHLY, CDR2 FYNNEI. This CDR3 has 13 amino acids. V lost 0 bases to trimming and J lost 4 bases, with 6 bases between them. The CDR3 region is CASSEAIIYGYTF. The CDR3 bases are TGTGCCAGCAGTGAAGCTATTATCTATGGCTACACCTTC. The variable domain in full, completed from reference TRBV2 and TRBJ1-2, reads EPEVTQTPSHQVTQMGQEVILRCVPISNHLYFYWYRQILGQKVEFLVSFYNNEISEKSEIFDDQFSVERPDGSNFTLKIRSTKLEDSAMYFCASSEAIIYGYTFGSGTRLTVV.

With regard to this clone: The CDR3 carries no conserved terminal phenylalanine or tryptophan, so it likely arises from a read error. Because the CDR3's place on the DNA is in doubt, the DNA is left out and the CDR3 is given as listed by TCRdb. This chain links TRBV4-3 with TRBJ1-2. The length of the CDR3 is 8 amino acids, counting both ends. CDR1 is LGHNA, CDR2 YSLEER, per germline. The CDR3 here is CASSHATL.

The V gene is TRBV30, the J gene TRBJ2-3, with 10 bases identical to TRBD2. V trimming: 3 bases; J trimming: 1 base; junction bases outside the gene matches: 4. The CDR3 is made up of 15 amino acids. From germline, CDR1 is GTSNPN and CDR2 SVGIG (reference sequence). CDR3 region: CAWSVLAGGTDTQYF. DNA for the CDR3: TGTGCCTGGAGCGTTCTAGCGGGGGGCACAGATACGCAGTATTTT.

This chain uses TRBV30 with TRBJ1-3; the match to TRBD1 covers 7 bases. CDR3 length: 14 amino acids. Trimming took 0 bases from V and 1 from J; bases not matched to a gene: 0. The germline V gene encodes CDR1 GTSNPN and CDR2 SVGIG (reference sequence). CDR3 in DNA: TGTGCCTGGAGTGTACAGGGGTCTGGAAACACCATATATTTT. Translating gives CAWSVQGSGNTIYF.

This rearrangement joins TRBV2 to TRBJ1-1, with D hard to call. Germline lookup yields CDR1 SNHLY and CDR2 FYNNEI. The CDR3 spans 15 residues. The germline V and J ends were trimmed by 4 bases and 3 bases, with 15 bases remaining between them. CDR3 residues: CASSGGGSADTEAFF. DNA of the CDR3: TGTGCCAGCAGTGGGGGAGGGTCGGCCGACACTGAAGCTTTCTTT.

The rearrangement uses TRBV28 and TRBJ1-2; no firm D call. The germline CDR1 and CDR2 sequences are MDHEN and SYDVKM. The CDR3 consists of 15 residues. Trimming stripped 4 bases from V and 3 bases from J, with 15 bases between. CDR3 loop: CASSYITRIYYGYTF. The CDR3 DNA follows: TGTGCCAGCAGTTACATCACTAGGATCTACTATGGCTACACCTTC.

On this clone itself: Other DNA sequences of this sample code for an identical CDR3. The CDR3 protein is CASSPRDSSYEQYF. For the CDR3, the DNA is TGCGCCAGCAGCCCCCGGGACAGTTCCTACGAGCAGTACTTC. V is TRBV5-1 and J is TRBJ2-7; 7 bases line up with TRBD1. The CDR3 has 14 amino acids. Per germline, CDR1 SGHRS and CDR2 YFSETQ. V gave up 4 bases and J gave up 1 base; unmatched junction bases: 5.

The chain combines TRBV6-6 with TRBJ1-2; no clear D. The CDR3 is 16 residues long. V shed 1 base and J shed 0 bases, with 12 bases lying between them. The germline CDR1 and CDR2 sequences are MNHNY and SVGAGI (reference sequence). The CDR3 bases are TGTGCCAGCAGTTACTTACGAAGTCAGACTAACTATGGCTACACCTTC. Amino acid sequence: CASSYLRSQTNYGYTF.

In DNA, the CDR3 is TGCGCCAGCAGCCTTACTCAGGTTGGGTTGGGCTACACCTTC. Amino acids: CASSLTQVGLGYTF. The chain uses TRBV5-1 and TRBJ1-2; D is unresolved. Germline V gene sequence: CDR1 SGHRS, CDR2 YFSETQ. The CDR3 contains 14 residues. Trimming pared 4 bases from V and 8 bases from J, leaving 18 bases between.